This T cell receptor (beta chain) was recorded in a study of Ad26.COV2.S vaccination and SARS-CoV-2 variants. Study context: The donor belonged to the COV1001 Ad26.COV2.S trial arm. Study observations and caveats: Using TCR breadth and depth analyses may have led to underestimated total T cell responses.

This CDR3 has 13 residues. Per germline, CDR1 GTSNPN and CDR2 SVGIG (reference sequence). Trimming left V 4 bases short and J 6 bases short, with 16 bases between. Produced via immunoSEQ multiplex PCR; TCRdb's table is partial and in-frame only. The sample has 400,000 to 500,000 clones, over 75% seen once. Treatment specified: around 19 received Ad26.COV2.S at low or high dose, single or two shots; about 5 received placebo; per-sample allocation not given. Collection of the samples took place on day 63 after the first injection of vaccine or placebo. An 18-55-year-old adult in Boston served as donor. As to this clone: Its antigen is unidentified.

The chain joins TRBV30 to TRBJ2-7; D is unclear. The sequence was obtained from a person aged 18-60 years who received the Ad26.COV2.S COVID-19 vaccine or a placebo. The sequencing here drew on peripheral blood, taken in a trial of Ad26.COV2.S vaccine versus placebo. The CDR3 here is CAWKDGDIGEQYF. In nucleotides, the CDR3 is TGTGCCTGGAAAGACGGCGACATAGGCGAGCAGTACTTC. Complete variable domain (other parts from reference TRBV30 and TRBJ2-7): SQTIHQWPATLVQPVGSPLSLECTVEGTSNPNLYWYRQAAGRGLQLLFYSVGIGQISSEVPQNLSASRPQDRQFILSSKKLLLSDSGFYLCAWKDGDIGEQYFGPGTRLTVT.